This T cell receptor (beta chain) was captured in a study of T cell changes during pregnancy in multiple sclerosis. Here immunoSEQ multiplex PCR was the method, and the copy in TCRdb shows in-frame clones only, minus some. This table has about 44,000 clones, around nine tenths appearing once. The length of the CDR3 is 16 residues. The junction had 8 bases not matched to a gene; V was cut back by 5 bases and J by 4 bases. Germline V gene data show CDR1 as LGHNA and CDR2 as YSLEER. This sequence originates from a female donor in good health, enrolled as a control in a pregnancy study. This specimen was CD8+ T cells from peripheral blood mononuclear cells, taken after pregnancy. The chain recombines TRBV4-3 with TRBJ1-3; 10 nucleotides align to TRBD1. The CDR3 nucleotides read TGCGCCAGCAGCTCAGGGGGGACAGGGGAAGGAAACACCATATATTTT. Translated: CASSSGGTGEGNTIYF.